The 20 T cell receptor beta chains presented below share a single source sample, sequenced in a study of blood T cell repertoires in COVID-19. Profiled with immunoSEQ multiplex PCR; TCRdb holds only in-frame clones, not every one. The table records fewer than 80,000 clones, 87% of them present only once. The sequencing input was peripheral blood. Receptors were obtained from a man aged 25-45 years with acute or convalescent COVID-19.

V usage is TRBV25-1 and J usage is TRBJ1-1; D is undetermined. The ends were cut back, 7 bases at V and 2 bases at J, with 14 bases in the middle. The CDR3 is 14 amino acids. CDR1 is MGHDK and CDR2 is SYGVNS in the germline V gene. DNA of the CDR3: TGTGCCAGCATCCCCCCGGGTCTTAACACTGAAGCTTTCTTT. Its protein is CASIPPGLNTEAFF.

This chain links TRBV7-2 with TRBJ2-1, with 14 bases aligning to TRBD2. This CDR3 has 14 amino acids. V shed 5 bases, J shed 10 bases, and the junction held 4 bases outside the gene matches. The germline CDR1 and CDR2 sequences are SGHTA and FQGNSA. The chain's CDR3 is CASSPGTSGREQFF. The CDR3 nucleotides are TGTGCCAGCAGCCCTGGGACTAGCGGGAGAGAGCAGTTCTTC.

This clone was recorded only once. The V call is TRBV7-2, the J call TRBJ2-2; D is unclear. The CDR3 contains 15 residues. Trimming pared 4 bases from V and 5 bases from J, leaving 14 bases between. From germline, CDR1 is SGHTA and CDR2 FQGNSA. CDR3 residues: CASSSKMLVTGELFF. CDR3 DNA sequence: TGTGCCAGCAGCTCCAAAATGCTAGTTACCGGGGAGCTGTTTTTT.

This clone was observed a few times. The chain employs TRBV6-5 and TRBJ2-7; 9 bases match TRBD1. V trimming: 6 bases; J trimming: 3 bases; junction bases outside the gene matches: 6. Germline V lookup: CDR1 MNHEY, CDR2 SVGAGI. This CDR3 region has 14 residues. The CDR3 coding sequence is TGTGCCAGCAGACAAGACAGGGGGGACTACGAGCAGTACTTC. It is translated as CASRQDRGDYEQYF.

The chain links TRBV7-8 to TRBJ2-1; a possible D gene is TRBD1 (5 bases). Germline V CDR1 and CDR2: SGHVS, FQNEAQ. The CDR3 sequence is 13 residues long. Trimming removed 2 bases from V and 8 bases from J, with 10 bases in between. DNA for the CDR3: TGTGCCAGCAGCTTACTCTGGGGCGATGAGCAGTTCTTC. This encodes CASSLLWGDEQFF.

The CDR3 DNA reads as TGCAGCGTTGGGGACTGGACCTACGAGCAGTACTTC. This codes for CSVGDWTYEQYF. The chain employs TRBV29-1 and TRBJ2-7; a weak D match, TRBD2 (6 bases). Per the germline V gene, CDR1 is SQVTM and CDR2 is ANQGSEA. Trimming shortened V by 4 bases and J by 2 bases, and 9 bases separated the two germline ends. The CDR3 runs to 12 residues.

V gene TRBV5-4 combines with J gene TRBJ1-4, with D uncertain. The V end was cut by 0 bases, the J end by 6 bases, with 9 bases between. Germline V gene sequence: CDR1 SGHNT, CDR2 YYREEE (reference sequence). The CDR3 loop spans 14 amino acids. The CDR3 is CASSLGGRHEKLFF. The CDR3 DNA sequence: TGTGCCAGCAGCTTGGGAGGTCGACATGAAAAACTGTTTTTT.

This clone occurred once. V and J are TRBV9 and TRBJ1-5; possibly TRBD1 for D (5 bases). CDR3 length: 14 residues. Looked up from germline, CDR1 is SGDLS and CDR2 is YYNGEE. Trimming removed 1 base at V and 2 bases at J, with 7 bases between. The CDR3 loop is CASSVWGGNQPQHF. The CDR3 DNA reads as TGTGCCAGCAGCGTATGGGGGGGCAATCAGCCCCAGCATTTT.

The chain recombines TRBV7-9 with TRBJ2-1; TRBD2 matches 10 bases. The CDR3 is 16 amino acids. V trimming: 5 bases; J trimming: 5 bases; junction bases outside the gene matches: 9. The germline V gene encodes CDR1 SEHNR and CDR2 FQNEAQ (reference sequence). The DNA for the CDR3 is TGTGCCAGCAGCCCCCCCGGGACTAGCGCAAACAATGAGCAGTTCTTC. Translation: CASSPPGTSANNEQFF.

The V gene is TRBV19, the J gene TRBJ2-1, with TRBD2 identical over 13 bases. This CDR3 spans 15 amino acids. V dropped 2 bases and J dropped 8; count of bases not matched to a gene: 3. Germline values: CDR1 LNHDA, CDR2 SQIVND (reference sequence). The CDR3 protein is CASSILTSGRDEQFF. The CDR3 DNA follows: TGTGCCAGTAGTATACTAACTAGCGGGAGGGATGAGCAGTTCTTC.

This clone was counted once. V and J are TRBV2 and TRBJ1-1, with no clear D. Between the trimmed V and J ends, which lost 6 bases and 11 bases, there was a span of 13 bases. The CDR3 is made up of 11 amino acids. Germline lookup yields CDR1 SNHLY and CDR2 FYNNEI. The DNA of the CDR3 is TGTGCCAGCAGAGCAACAGTTGAGGCTTTCTTT. Residues: CASRATVEAFF.

The J gene is TRBJ2-7, the V gene TRBV7-2; D is perhaps TRBD2 (7 bases). Germline V gives CDR1 SGHTA, CDR2 FQGNSA. The CDR3 has 16 residues. Trimming stripped 5 bases from V and 7 bases from J, with 24 bases between. Here the CDR3 DNA reads TGTGCCAGCAGCGCCCTCCCCCGGGGGGCGGCGGGAGAGCAGTACTTC. This codes for CASSALPRGAAGEQYF.

The genes are TRBV7-9 and TRBJ1-6; TRBD1 matches 7 bases. CDR3 length: 16 residues. Losses at the gene ends were 7 bases for V and 0 bases for J; bases not matched to a gene: 6. CDR1 and CDR2 from the germline V gene are SEHNR and FQNEAQ (reference sequence). The CDR3 nucleotides read TGTGCCAGCATCGACAGGGTAGGCTCCTATAATTCACCCCTCCACTTT. Translation: CASIDRVGSYNSPLHF.

This sequence joins TRBV12-3 or TRBV12-4 and TRBJ2-5; D is possibly TRBD2 (7 bases). CDR3 length: 12 residues. Trimming shortened V by 8 bases and J by 10 bases, and 17 bases separated the two germline ends. CDR3 nucleotide sequence: TGTGCCAGCCGTAGGGAGGGGGTTTACCAGTACTTC. Its protein product is CASRREGVYQYF.

The chain links TRBV6-2 or TRBV6-3 to TRBJ2-1; a possible D gene is TRBD2 (5 bases). The CDR3 runs to 11 residues. V was cut by 5 bases and J by 8 bases, with 7 bases left in between. The germline V gene encodes CDR1 MNHEY and CDR2 SVGEGT. The CDR3 is CASSMDYEQFF. In nucleotides, the CDR3 is TGTGCCAGCAGTATGGACTATGAGCAGTTCTTC.

The V gene is TRBV18, the J gene TRBJ2-3; no firm D call. With 4 bases removed from V and 5 bases from J, the gap between germline ends came to 10 bases. Germline loops: CDR1 KGHSH, CDR2 LQKENI. The CDR3 is 13 residues long. The chain's CDR3 is CASSRALGDTQYF. The CDR3 nucleotides read TGTGCCAGCTCACGGGCGTTGGGAGATACGCAGTATTTT.

This chain uses TRBV4-1 with TRBJ1-5; D is ambiguous. Germline V gene lookup returns CDR1 MGHRA and CDR2 YSYEKL. V lost 1 base and J lost 7, with 17 bases in between. The CDR3 is made up of 16 amino acids. The CDR3: CASSQGEVARGQPQHF. CDR3 nucleotides: TGCGCCAGCAGCCAAGGTGAAGTAGCGAGAGGGCAGCCCCAGCATTTT.

V is TRBV9 and J is TRBJ2-7; possibly TRBD1 for D (5 bases). The CDR3 extends over 14 amino acids. The germline CDR1 and CDR2 sequences are SGDLS and YYNGEE. V was pared by 0 bases and J by 0 bases, with 7 bases between. CDR3 coding DNA: TGTGCCAGCAGCGTAGGACAGAGCTCCTACGAGCAGTACTTC. The encoded protein is CASSVGQSSYEQYF.

The rearrangement links TRBV9 to TRBJ1-3; D is unresolved. The germline CDR1 and CDR2 sequences are SGDLS and YYNGEE. CDR3 length: 16 residues. Deletions cut 3 bases from V and 6 bases from J, with 19 bases between. The CDR3 coding sequence is TGTGCCAGCAGCGACAGACCGGCAGCCTTATCAAACACCATATATTTT. Protein sequence: CASSDRPAALSNTIYF. Drawing the rest from reference TRBV9 and TRBJ1-3, the complete variable domain is DSGVTQTPKHLITATGQRVTLRCSPRSGDLSVYWYQQSLDQGLQFLIQYYNGEERAKGNILERFSAQQFPDLHSELNLSSLELGDSALYFCASSDRPAALSNTIYFGEGSWLTVV.

This rearrangement joins TRBV28 to TRBJ2-1; 11 bases agree with TRBD2. Germline-derived CDR1 and CDR2 are MDHEN and SYDVKM. V was pared by 3 bases and J by 6 bases, with 4 bases of the junction left unmatched. The CDR3 sequence is 15 residues long. The CDR3 region has the DNA TGTGCCAGCAGTTTTGGCCTAGCGGGAGGCAATGAGCAGTTCTTC. Protein product: CASSFGLAGGNEQFF.